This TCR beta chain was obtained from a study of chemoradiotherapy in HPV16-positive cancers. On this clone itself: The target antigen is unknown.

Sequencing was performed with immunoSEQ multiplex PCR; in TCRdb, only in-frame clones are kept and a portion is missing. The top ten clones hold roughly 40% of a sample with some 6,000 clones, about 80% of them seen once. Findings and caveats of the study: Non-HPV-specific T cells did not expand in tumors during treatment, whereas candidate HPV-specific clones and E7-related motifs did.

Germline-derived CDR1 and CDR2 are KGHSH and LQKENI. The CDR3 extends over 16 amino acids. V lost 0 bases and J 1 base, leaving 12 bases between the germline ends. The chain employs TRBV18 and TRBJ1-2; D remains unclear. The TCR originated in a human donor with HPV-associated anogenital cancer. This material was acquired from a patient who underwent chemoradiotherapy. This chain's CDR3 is CASSPPRVQYNYGYTF. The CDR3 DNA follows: TGTGCCAGCTCACCACCACGCGTTCAATATAACTATGGCTACACCTTC.